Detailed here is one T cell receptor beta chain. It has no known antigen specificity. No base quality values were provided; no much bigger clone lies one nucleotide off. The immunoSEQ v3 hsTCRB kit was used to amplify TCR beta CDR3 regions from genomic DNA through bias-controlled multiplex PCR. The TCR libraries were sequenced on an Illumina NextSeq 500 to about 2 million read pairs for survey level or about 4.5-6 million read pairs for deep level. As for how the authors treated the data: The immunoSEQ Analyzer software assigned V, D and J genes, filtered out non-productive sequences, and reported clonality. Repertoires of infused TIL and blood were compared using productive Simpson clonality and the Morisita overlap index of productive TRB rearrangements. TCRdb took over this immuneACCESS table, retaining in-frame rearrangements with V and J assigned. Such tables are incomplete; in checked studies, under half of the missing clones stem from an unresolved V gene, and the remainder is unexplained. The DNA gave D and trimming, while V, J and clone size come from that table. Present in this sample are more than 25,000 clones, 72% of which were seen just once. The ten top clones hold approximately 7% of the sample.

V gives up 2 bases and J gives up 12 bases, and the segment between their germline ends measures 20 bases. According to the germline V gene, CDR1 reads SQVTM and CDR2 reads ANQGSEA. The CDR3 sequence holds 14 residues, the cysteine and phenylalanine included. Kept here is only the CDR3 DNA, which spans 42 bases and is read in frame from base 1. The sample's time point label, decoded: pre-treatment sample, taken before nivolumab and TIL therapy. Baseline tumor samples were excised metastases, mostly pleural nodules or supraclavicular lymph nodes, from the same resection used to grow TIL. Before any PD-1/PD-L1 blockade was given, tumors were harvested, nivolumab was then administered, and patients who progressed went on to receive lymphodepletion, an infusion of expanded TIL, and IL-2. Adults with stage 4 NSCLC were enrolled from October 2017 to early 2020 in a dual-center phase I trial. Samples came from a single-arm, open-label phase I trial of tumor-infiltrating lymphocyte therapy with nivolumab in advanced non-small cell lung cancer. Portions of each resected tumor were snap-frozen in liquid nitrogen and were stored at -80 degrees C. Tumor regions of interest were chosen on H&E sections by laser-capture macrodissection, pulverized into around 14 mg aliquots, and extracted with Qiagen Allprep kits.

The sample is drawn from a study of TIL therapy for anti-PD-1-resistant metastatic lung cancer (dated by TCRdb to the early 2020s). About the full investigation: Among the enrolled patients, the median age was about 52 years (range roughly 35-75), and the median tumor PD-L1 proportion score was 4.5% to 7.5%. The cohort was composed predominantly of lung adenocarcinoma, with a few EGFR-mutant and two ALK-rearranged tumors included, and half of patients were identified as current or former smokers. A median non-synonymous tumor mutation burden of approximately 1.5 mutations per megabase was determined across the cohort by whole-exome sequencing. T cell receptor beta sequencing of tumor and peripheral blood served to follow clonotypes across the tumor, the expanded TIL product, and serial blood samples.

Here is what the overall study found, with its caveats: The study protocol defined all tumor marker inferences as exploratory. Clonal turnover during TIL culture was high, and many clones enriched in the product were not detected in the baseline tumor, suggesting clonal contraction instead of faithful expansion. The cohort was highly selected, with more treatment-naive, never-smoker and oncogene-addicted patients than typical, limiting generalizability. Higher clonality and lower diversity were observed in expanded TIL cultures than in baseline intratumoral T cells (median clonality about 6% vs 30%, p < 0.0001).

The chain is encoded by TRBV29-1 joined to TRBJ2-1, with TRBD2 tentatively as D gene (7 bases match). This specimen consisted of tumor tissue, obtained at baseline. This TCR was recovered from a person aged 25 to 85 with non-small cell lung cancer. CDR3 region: CSVEPGGHFFVQFF. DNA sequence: TGCAGCGTTGAACCGGGGGGCCATTTCTTTGTGCAGTTCTTC.